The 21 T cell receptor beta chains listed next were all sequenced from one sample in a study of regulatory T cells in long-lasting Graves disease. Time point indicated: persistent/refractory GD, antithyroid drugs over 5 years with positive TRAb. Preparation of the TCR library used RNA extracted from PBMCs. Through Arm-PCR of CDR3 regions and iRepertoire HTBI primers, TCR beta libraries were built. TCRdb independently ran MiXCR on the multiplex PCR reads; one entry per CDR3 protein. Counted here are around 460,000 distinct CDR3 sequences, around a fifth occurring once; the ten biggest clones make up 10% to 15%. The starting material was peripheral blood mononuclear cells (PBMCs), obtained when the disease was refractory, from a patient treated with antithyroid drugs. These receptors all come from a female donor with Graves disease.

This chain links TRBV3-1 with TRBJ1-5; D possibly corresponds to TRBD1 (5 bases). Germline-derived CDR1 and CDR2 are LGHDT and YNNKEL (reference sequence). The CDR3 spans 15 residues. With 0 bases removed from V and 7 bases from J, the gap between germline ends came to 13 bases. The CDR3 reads CASSQDGRAGQPQHF. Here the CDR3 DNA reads TGTGCCAGCAGCCAAGACGGCCGGGCAGGGCAGCCCCAGCATTTT.

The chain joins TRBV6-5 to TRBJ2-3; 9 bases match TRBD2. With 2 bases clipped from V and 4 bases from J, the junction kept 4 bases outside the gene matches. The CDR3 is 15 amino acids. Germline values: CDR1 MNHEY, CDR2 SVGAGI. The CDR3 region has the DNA TGTGCCAGCAGTTACGGCGGGGGGGCAGCAGATACGCAGTATTTT. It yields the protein CASSYGGGAADTQYF.

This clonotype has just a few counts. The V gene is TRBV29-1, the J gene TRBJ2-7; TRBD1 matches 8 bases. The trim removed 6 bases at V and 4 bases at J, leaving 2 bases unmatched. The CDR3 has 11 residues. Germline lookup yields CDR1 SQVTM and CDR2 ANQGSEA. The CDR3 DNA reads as TGCAGCGTGACAGGGGCGTACGAGCAGTACTTC. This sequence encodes CSVTGAYEQYF.

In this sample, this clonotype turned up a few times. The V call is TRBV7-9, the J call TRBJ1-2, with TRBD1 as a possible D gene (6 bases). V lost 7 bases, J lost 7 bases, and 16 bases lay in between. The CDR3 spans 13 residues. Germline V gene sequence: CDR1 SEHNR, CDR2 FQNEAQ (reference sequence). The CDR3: CASNEQGLGGYTF. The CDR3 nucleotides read TGTGCCAGCAACGAACAGGGCCTAGGTGGCTACACCTTC.

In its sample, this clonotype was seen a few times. The CDR3 bases are TGTGCCAGCAGCCTGGGACAGCGTAATTCACCCCTCCACTTT. Translated, it gives CASSLGQRNSPLHF. The chain is built from TRBV11-1 and TRBJ1-6; 7 bases line up with TRBD1. Unmatched junction bases numbered 4, after V lost 5 bases and J lost 6 bases. Germline values: CDR1 SGHAT, CDR2 FQDESV (reference sequence). CDR3 length: 14 amino acids.

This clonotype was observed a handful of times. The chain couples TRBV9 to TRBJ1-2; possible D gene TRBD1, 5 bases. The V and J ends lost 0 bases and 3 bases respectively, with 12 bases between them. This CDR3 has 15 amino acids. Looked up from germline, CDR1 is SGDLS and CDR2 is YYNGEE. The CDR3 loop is CASSVAGGGDYGYTF. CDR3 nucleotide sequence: TGTGCCAGCAGCGTAGCCGGGGGAGGCGACTATGGCTACACCTTC.

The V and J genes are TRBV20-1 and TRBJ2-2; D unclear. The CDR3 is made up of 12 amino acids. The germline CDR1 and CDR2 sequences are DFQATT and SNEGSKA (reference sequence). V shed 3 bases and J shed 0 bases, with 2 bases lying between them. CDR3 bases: TGCAGTGCTAGTACGAACACCGGGGAGCTGTTTTTT. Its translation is CSASTNTGELFF.

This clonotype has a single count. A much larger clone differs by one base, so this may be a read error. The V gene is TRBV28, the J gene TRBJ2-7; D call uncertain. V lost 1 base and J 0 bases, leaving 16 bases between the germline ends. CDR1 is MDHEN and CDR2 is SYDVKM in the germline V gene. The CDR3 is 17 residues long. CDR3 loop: CASSLLLWGPRSYEQYF. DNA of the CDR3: TGTGCCAGCAGTTTATTGTTATGGGGTCCTCGCTCCTACGAGCAGTACTTC.

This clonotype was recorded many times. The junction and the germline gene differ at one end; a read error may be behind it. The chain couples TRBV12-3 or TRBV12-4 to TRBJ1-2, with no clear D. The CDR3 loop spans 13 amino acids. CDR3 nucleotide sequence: TGTGCCAGCAGTTTTGAAGGAGGCTATGGCTACACCTTT. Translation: CASSFEGGYGYTF.

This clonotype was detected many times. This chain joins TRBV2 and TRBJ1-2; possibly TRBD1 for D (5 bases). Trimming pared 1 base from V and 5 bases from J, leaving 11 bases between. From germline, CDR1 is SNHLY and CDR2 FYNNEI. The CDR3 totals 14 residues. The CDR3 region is CASSEGTTGYGYTF. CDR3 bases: TGTGCCAGCAGTGAAGGGACAACCGGATATGGCTACACCTTC.

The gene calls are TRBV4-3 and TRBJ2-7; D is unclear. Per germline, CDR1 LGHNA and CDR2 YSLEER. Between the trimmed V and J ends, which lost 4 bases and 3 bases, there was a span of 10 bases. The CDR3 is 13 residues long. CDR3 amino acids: CASSLNPGYEQYF. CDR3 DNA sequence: TGCGCCAGCAGCCTTAACCCTGGCTACGAGCAGTACTTC.

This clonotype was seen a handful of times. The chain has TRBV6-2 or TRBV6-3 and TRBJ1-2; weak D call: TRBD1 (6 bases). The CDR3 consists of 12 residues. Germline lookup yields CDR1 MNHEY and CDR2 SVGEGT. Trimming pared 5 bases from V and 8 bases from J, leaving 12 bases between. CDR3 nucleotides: TGTGCCAGCAGTCCCGACAGGAGGGGCTACACCTTC. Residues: CASSPDRRGYTF.

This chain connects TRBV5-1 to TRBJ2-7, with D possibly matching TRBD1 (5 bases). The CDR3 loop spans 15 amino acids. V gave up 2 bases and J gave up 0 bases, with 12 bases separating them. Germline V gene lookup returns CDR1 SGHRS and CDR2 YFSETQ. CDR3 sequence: CASSFFPGPSYEQYF. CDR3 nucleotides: TGCGCCAGCAGCTTTTTTCCAGGGCCCTCCTACGAGCAGTACTTC.

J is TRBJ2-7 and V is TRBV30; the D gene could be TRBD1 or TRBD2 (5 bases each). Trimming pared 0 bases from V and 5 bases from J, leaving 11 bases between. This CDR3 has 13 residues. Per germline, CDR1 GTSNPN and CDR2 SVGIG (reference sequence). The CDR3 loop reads CAWSVDGADEQYF. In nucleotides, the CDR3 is TGTGCCTGGAGTGTAGACGGGGCCGACGAGCAGTACTTC. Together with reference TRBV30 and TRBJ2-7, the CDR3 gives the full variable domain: SQTIHQWPATLVQPVGSPLSLECTVEGTSNPNLYWYRQAAGRGLQLLFYSVGIGQISSEVPQNLSASRPQDRQFILSSKKLLLSDSGFYLCAWSVDGADEQYFGPGTRLTVT.

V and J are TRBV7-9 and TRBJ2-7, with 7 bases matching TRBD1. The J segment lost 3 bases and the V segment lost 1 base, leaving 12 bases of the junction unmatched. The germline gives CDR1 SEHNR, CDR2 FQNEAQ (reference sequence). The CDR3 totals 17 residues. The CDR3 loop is CASSLESETGTDYEQYF. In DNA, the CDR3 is TGTGCCAGCAGCTTAGAGTCCGAAACCGGGACAGACTACGAGCAGTACTTC.

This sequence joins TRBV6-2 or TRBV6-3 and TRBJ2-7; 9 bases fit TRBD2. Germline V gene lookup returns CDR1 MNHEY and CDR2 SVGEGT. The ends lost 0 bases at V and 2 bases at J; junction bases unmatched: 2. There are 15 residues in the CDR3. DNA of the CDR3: TGTGCCAGCAGTTACTCAGGCGGGAGGGCCTACGAGCAGTACTTC. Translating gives CASSYSGGRAYEQYF.

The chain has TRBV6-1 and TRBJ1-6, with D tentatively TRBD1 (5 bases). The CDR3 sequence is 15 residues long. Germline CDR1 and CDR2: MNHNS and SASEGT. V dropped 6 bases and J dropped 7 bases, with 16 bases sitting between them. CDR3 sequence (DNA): TGTGCCAGCAGCCCAGGGATTCTCGAAAATTCACCCCTCCACTTT. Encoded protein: CASSPGILENSPLHF.

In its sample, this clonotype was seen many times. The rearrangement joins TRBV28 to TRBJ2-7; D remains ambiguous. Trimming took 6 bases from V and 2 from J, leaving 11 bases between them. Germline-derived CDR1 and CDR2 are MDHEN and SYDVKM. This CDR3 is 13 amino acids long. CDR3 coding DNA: TGTGCCAGCAGCCGACCGCCCCCCTACGAGCAGTACTTC. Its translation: CASSRPPPYEQYF. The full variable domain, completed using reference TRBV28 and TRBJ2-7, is DVKVTQSSRYLVKRTGEKVFLECVQDMDHENMFWYRQDPGLGLRLIYFSYDVKMKEKGDIPEGYSVSREKKERFSLILESASTNQTSMYLCASSRPPPYEQYFGPGTRLTVT.

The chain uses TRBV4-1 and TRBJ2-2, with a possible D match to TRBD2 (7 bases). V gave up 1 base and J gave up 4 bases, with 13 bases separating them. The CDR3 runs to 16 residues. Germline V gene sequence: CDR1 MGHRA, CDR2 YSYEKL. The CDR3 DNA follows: TGCGCCAGCAGCCAAGGTCGGGGGGCGATCACCGGGGAGCTGTTTTTT. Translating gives CASSQGRGAITGELFF.

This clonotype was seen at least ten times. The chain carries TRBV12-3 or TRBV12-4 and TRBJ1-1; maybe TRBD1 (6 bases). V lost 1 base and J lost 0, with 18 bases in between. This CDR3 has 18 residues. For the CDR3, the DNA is TGTGCCAGCAGTTTAGATGGGAACAGGGAGTCCATGAACACTGAAGCTTTCTTT. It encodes CASSLDGNRESMNTEAFF.

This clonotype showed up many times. This chain's CDR3 is CASSLMAEETQYF. CDR3 DNA sequence: TGTGCCAGCAGTTTAATGGCGGAAGAGACCCAGTACTTC. J is TRBJ2-5 and V is TRBV27, with D hard to call. Germline-derived CDR1 and CDR2 are MNHEY and SMNVEV (reference sequence). V lost 2 bases and J 3 bases, leaving 7 bases between the germline ends. This CDR3 is built from 13 residues.